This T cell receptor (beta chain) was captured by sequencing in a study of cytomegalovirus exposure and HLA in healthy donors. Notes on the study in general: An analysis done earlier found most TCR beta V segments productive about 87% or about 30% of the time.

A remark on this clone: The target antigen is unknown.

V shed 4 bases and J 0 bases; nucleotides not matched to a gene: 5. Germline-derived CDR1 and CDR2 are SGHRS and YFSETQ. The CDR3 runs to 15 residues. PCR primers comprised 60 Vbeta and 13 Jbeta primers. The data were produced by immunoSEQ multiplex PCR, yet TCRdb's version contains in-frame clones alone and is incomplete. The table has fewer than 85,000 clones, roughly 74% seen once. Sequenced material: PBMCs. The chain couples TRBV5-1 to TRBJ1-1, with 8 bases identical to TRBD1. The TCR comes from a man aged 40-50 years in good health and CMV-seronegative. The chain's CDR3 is CASSVQGGMNTEAFF. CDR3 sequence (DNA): TGCGCCAGCAGCGTACAGGGGGGAATGAACACTGAAGCTTTCTTT.